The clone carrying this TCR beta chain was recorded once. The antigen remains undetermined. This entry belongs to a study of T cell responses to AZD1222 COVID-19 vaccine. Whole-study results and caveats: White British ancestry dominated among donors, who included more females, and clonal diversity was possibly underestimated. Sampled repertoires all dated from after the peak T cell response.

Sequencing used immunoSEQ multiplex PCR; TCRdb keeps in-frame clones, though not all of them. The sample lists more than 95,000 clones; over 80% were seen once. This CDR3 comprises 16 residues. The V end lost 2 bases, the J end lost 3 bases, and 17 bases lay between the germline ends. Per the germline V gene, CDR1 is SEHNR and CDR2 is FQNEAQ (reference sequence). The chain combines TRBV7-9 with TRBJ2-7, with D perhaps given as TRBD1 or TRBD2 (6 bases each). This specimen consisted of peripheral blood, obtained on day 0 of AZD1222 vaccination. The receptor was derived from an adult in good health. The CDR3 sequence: CASSLWSAGQDYEQYF. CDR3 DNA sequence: TGTGCCAGCAGCTTATGGTCGGCGGGACAAGACTACGAGCAGTACTTC.